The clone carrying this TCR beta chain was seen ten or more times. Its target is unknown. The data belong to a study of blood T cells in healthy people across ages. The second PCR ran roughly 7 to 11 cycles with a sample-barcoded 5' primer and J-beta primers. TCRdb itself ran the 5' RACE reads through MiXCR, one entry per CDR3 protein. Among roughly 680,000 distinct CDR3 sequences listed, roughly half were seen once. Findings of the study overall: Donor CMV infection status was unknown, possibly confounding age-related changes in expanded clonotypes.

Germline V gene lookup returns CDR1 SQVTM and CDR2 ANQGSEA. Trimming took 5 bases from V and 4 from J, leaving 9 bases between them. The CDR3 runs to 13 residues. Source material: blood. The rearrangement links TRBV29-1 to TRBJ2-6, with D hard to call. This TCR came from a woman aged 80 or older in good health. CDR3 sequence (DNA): TGCAGCGTTTCCGAAGGGGGGGCCAACGTCCTGACTTTC. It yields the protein CSVSEGGANVLTF.